These T cell receptor beta chains were read from a single sample in a study of regulatory T cells in long-lasting Graves disease. TCRdb used MiXCR to reprocess the multiplex PCR reads, holding one entry per CDR3 protein. The repertoire holds 440,000 or so distinct CDR3 sequences, with about 15% as singletons. These data are also associated with another study on T cells in Graves' hyperthyroidism and ophthalmopathy.

Sample: peripheral blood mononuclear cells (PBMCs), taken at new diagnosis, from a patient treated with antithyroid drugs. These receptors were collected from a woman aged 25 to 39 with Graves disease. Both conserved end residues are part of each CDR3. The D gene is left open where the match is weak. Clone sizes are given selectively: once, few, many, or a class where the clone is expanded.

DNA: TGTGCCAGCAGCCCGGTCCCGAACACTGAAGCTTTCTTT
CDR3: CASSPVPNTEAFF
size: many
J: TRBJ1-1
V: TRBV6-1
D: -

DNA: TGTGCCAGCAGCTCCCGACCCGGGACAATGAACACTGAAGCTTTCTTT
CDR3: CASSSRPGTMNTEAFF
size: many
J: TRBJ1-1
V: TRBV5-4
D: -

DNA: TGTGCCAGCAGCTTAGCCTATCGAGACAATGAGCAGTTCTTC
CDR3: CASSLAYRDNEQFF
size: many
J: TRBJ2-1
V: TRBV7-8
D: -

DNA: TGCAGTGCTAGTGGGGGGACAGGGGTTATTTACGAGCAGTACTTC
CDR3: CSASGGTGVIYEQYF
size: many
J: TRBJ2-7
V: TRBV20-1
D: TRBD1

DNA: TGTGCCAGCAGCCAGGGGACACTCTACTCTGGGGCCAACGTCCTGACTTTC
CDR3: CASSQGTLYSGANVLTF
size: -
J: TRBJ2-6
V: TRBV7-2
D: -

DNA: TGTGCCAGCAGTTCCTTCGGACTAGCGGGACCATCATACAATGAGCAGTTCTTC
CDR3: CASSSFGLAGPSYNEQFF
size: many
J: TRBJ2-1
V: TRBV27
D: TRBD2

DNA: TGCAGCGTTGTATCTCTGACGCTCGGCGAGCAGTACTTC
CDR3: CSVVSLTLGEQYF
size: few
J: TRBJ2-7
V: TRBV29-1
D: -

DNA: TGTGCCAGCAGCCAAGATATAGCGCTACTCTCCTACGAGCAGTACTTC
CDR3: CASSQDIALLSYEQYF
size: many
J: TRBJ2-7
V: TRBV3-1
D: -

DNA: TGCAGTGCTTTACTAGCGGGAGTGGGATGGGGCACAGATACGCAGTATTTT
CDR3: CSALLAGVGWGTDTQYF
size: many
J: TRBJ2-3
V: TRBV20-1
D: TRBD2

DNA: TGTGCCAGCAGTCCCAGGGCCAAAAACATTCAGTACTTC
CDR3: CASSPRAKNIQYF
size: many
J: TRBJ2-4
V: TRBV28
D: -

DNA: TGTGCCAGCTCACCGTACAGGGAACTCCCCTACAATGAGCAGTTCTTC
CDR3: CASSPYRELPYNEQFF
size: -
J: TRBJ2-1
V: TRBV18
D: -

DNA: TGCAGTGCGACGACAGCTGATAGCAATCAGCCCCAGCATTTT
CDR3: CSATTADSNQPQHF
size: few
J: TRBJ1-5
V: TRBV20-1
D: -

DNA: TGCGCCAGCAGCCAAGACGGGGGCAGGGTGGGCGAGCAGTACTTC
CDR3: CASSQDGGRVGEQYF
size: few
J: TRBJ2-7
V: TRBV4-1
D: -

DNA: TGCGCCAGCAGCAAGACTAGCTGGGAGACCCAGTACTTC
CDR3: CASSKTSWETQYF
size: -
J: TRBJ2-5
V: TRBV5-1
D: TRBD2

DNA: TGTGCCAGCAGCCAATCGGCCGGGACAGGGTACACTGAAGCTTTCTTT
CDR3: CASSQSAGTGYTEAFF
size: few
J: TRBJ1-1
V: TRBV3-1
D: TRBD1

DNA: TGTGCCAGCAGCTTCCGAGACAGGGGTTCAGGGGAGCTGTTTTTT
CDR3: CASSFRDRGSGELFF
size: many
J: TRBJ2-2
V: TRBV7-8
D: TRBD1

DNA: TGTGCCAGCACCTACCGCGGCGAAGCGGGAGGGAACCTCGGAAGAGAGACCCAGTACTTC
CDR3: CASTYRGEAGGNLGRETQYF
size: many
J: TRBJ2-5
V: TRBV6-2/TRBV6-3
D: TRBD2

DNA: TGTGCCAGCAGTCCTCGACTAGCGGGAGAACGGGAGCAGTACTTC
CDR3: CASSPRLAGEREQYF
size: many
J: TRBJ2-7
V: TRBV12-3/TRBV12-4
D: TRBD2

DNA: TGCGCCAGCATCCTGACTAGCGGGAGCACCACCGGGGAGCTGCTTTTT
CDR3: CASILTSGSTTGELLF
size: -
J: TRBJ2-2
V: TRBV5-1
D: TRBD2

DNA: TGCAGTGCTAGTCATGAAGGGAGGTACGAGCAGTTCTTC
CDR3: CSASHEGRYEQFF
size: few
J: TRBJ2-1
V: TRBV20-1
D: -

DNA: TGTGCCAGCAGCTTATCAGGGAACTATGGCTACACCTTC
CDR3: CASSLSGNYGYTF
size: many
J: TRBJ1-2
V: TRBV13
D: -

DNA: TGTGCCAGCAGCGCTAACGGCCTCCCTTTGGAGACCCAGTACTTC
CDR3: CASSANGLPLETQYF
size: -
J: TRBJ2-5
V: TRBV9
D: -

DNA: TGCAGTGCTAGACCCGTCTCGGGTTCCAATGAGCAGTTCTTC
CDR3: CSARPVSGSNEQFF
size: many
J: TRBJ2-1
V: TRBV20-1
D: -

DNA: TGTGCCATCAGTGAGTCTCGACAGGTCGTTGAAGCTTTCTTT
CDR3: CAISESRQVVEAFF
size: few
J: TRBJ1-1
V: TRBV10-3
D: -

DNA: TGTGCCAGCAGCCAAGAGACTAGGGGTTTAGGCACTGAAGCTTTCTTT
CDR3: CASSQETRGLGTEAFF
size: -
J: TRBJ1-1
V: TRBV4-2
D: -

DNA: TGTGCCAGCAGTTACACCACCGGAGAGACCCAGTACTTC
CDR3: CASSYTTGETQYF
size: many
J: TRBJ2-5
V: TRBV6-5
D: -

DNA: TGTGCCAGCTCCGGGAGTACGCTCTACGAGCAGTACTTC
CDR3: CASSGSTLYEQYF
size: many
J: TRBJ2-7
V: TRBV11-2
D: -

DNA: TGTGCCAGCAGGCCCGGGGAGCTGTTTTTT
CDR3: CASRPGELFF
size: many
J: TRBJ2-2
V: TRBV2
D: -

DNA: TGTGCCAGCAGCCCTGGGACGGGTAGTGGTACGCAGTATTTT
CDR3: CASSPGTGSGTQYF
size: many
J: TRBJ2-3
V: TRBV7-2
D: -

DNA: TGTGCCAGCAGCTTCCCCGGCGGGGAGCAGTTCTTC
CDR3: CASSFPGGEQFF
size: few
J: TRBJ2-1
V: TRBV11-2
D: -

DNA: TGTGCCAGCAGCTTATCGGTGGGGGCCAGAGAGACCCAGTACTTC
CDR3: CASSLSVGARETQYF
size: many
J: TRBJ2-5
V: TRBV27
D: -

DNA: TGTGCCTGGAGTCCCACGAGGGCGGCAGATACGCAGTATTTT
CDR3: CAWSPTRAADTQYF
size: -
J: TRBJ2-3
V: TRBV30
D: -

DNA: TGTGCCAGCAGCCCGACCGGGACAGGGGCTGAAGCTTTCTTT
CDR3: CASSPTGTGAEAFF
size: few
J: TRBJ1-1
V: TRBV5-6
D: TRBD1

DNA: TGCGCCAGCAGCTTCACCGGGACTAGCGGGTCCAACGTCCTGACTTTC
CDR3: CASSFTGTSGSNVLTF
size: many
J: TRBJ2-6
V: TRBV5-1
D: TRBD2

DNA: TGTGCCAGCAGCTTGGAGCATTATAGCAATCAGCCCCAGCATTTT
CDR3: CASSLEHYSNQPQHF
size: few
J: TRBJ1-5
V: TRBV5-8
D: -

DNA: TGTGCCACCGAGGGTTGGGGGTTCGGGAACACTGAAGCTTTCTTT
CDR3: CATEGWGFGNTEAFF
size: -
J: TRBJ1-1
V: TRBV25-1
D: -

DNA: TGTGCCAGCAGCTCTCCGGGACAGGGCGGGGACACTGAAGCTTTCTTT
CDR3: CASSSPGQGGDTEAFF
size: -
J: TRBJ1-1
V: TRBV5-4
D: TRBD1

DNA: TGTGCCAGCACCCCGGGATCCGCAGGGCGGGATTTGTCACCCCTCCACTTT
CDR3: CASTPGSAGRDLSPLHF
size: many
J: TRBJ1-6
V: TRBV5-4
D: -

DNA: TGTGCCAGTAGTATCGTCGCTCAAGCGGGGAACTATGGCTACACCTTC
CDR3: CASSIVAQAGNYGYTF
size: few
J: TRBJ1-2
V: TRBV19
D: -

DNA: TGTGCCAGCAGGCCACTCACAGGGGGGATAGACACTGAAGCTTTCTTT
CDR3: CASRPLTGGIDTEAFF
size: many
J: TRBJ1-1
V: TRBV11-2
D: TRBD1

DNA: TGCGCCAGCAGCCCGGCCGGCGGGGCCAGGCCCGTGGGCTACACCTTC
CDR3: CASSPAGGARPVGYTF
size: few
J: TRBJ1-2
V: TRBV5-1
D: -

DNA: TGTGCCAGCAGTTACTATCGGGGGGCGGGGCAAGAGACCCAGTACTTC
CDR3: CASSYYRGAGQETQYF
size: few
J: TRBJ2-5
V: TRBV6-2/TRBV6-3
D: -

DNA: TGTGCCATCGCGGGACAGGGAAGCAATCAGCCCCAGCATTTT
CDR3: CAIAGQGSNQPQHF
size: -
J: TRBJ1-5
V: TRBV10-3
D: TRBD1

DNA: TGTGCCAGCAGCTTAGATGAGCGGGAGGGCCGCGAGCAGTTCTTC
CDR3: CASSLDEREGREQFF
size: few
J: TRBJ2-1
V: TRBV7-3
D: TRBD2

DNA: TGTGCCAGCAGTTTAAGGGGGGGAACGGACTATGGCTACACCTTC
CDR3: CASSLRGGTDYGYTF
size: few
J: TRBJ1-2
V: TRBV27
D: -

DNA: TGTGCCAGCAGTGGTAACAGGGTCGCTGAAGCTTTCTTT
CDR3: CASSGNRVAEAFF
size: many
J: TRBJ1-1
V: TRBV6-1
D: -